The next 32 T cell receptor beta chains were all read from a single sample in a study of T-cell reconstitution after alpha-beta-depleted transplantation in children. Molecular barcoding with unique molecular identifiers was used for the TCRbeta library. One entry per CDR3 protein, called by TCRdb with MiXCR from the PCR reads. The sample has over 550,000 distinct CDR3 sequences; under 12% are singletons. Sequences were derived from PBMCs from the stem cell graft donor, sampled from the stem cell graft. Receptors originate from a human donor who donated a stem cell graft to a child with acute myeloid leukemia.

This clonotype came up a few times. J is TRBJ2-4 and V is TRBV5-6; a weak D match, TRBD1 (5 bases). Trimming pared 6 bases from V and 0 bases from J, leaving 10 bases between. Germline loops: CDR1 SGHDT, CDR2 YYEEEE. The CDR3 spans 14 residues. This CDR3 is CASKDTPAKNIQYF. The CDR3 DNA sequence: TGTGCCAGCAAGGACACGCCAGCCAAAAACATTCAGTACTTC.

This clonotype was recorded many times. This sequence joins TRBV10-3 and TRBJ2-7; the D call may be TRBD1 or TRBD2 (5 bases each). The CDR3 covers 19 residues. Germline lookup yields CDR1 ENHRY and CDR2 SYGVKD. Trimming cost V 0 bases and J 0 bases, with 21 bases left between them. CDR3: CAISESKYSGTKSSYEQYF. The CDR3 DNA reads TGTGCCATCAGTGAGTCGAAATACTCAGGGACCAAAAGCTCCTACGAGCAGTACTTC.

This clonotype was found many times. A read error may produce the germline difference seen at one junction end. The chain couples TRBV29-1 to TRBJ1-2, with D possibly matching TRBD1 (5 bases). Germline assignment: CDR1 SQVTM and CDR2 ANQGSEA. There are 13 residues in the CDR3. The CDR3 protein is CSDTRGSNFGYTF. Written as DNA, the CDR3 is TGCAGCGATACGCGGGGCAGCAACTTTGGCTACACCTTC. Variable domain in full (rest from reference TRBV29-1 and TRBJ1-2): SAVISQKPSRDICQRGTSLTIQCQVDSQVTMMFWYRQQPGQSLTLIATANQGSEATYESGFVIDKFPISRPNLTFSTLTVSNMSPEDSSIYLCSDTRGSNFGYTFGSGTRLTVV.

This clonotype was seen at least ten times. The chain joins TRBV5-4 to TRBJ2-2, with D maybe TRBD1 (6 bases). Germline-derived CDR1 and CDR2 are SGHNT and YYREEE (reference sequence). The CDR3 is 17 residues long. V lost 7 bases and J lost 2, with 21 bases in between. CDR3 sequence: CASSTRSGTTNTGELFF. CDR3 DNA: TGTGCCAGCTCTACCCGTTCTGGGACAACTAACACCGGGGAGCTGTTTTTT. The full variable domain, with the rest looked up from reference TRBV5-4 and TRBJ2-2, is ETGVTQSPTHLIKTRGQQVTLRCSSQSGHNTVSWYQQALGQGPQFIFQYYREEENGRGNFPPRFSGLQFPNYSSELNVNALELDDSALYLCASSTRSGTTNTGELFFGEGSRLTVL.

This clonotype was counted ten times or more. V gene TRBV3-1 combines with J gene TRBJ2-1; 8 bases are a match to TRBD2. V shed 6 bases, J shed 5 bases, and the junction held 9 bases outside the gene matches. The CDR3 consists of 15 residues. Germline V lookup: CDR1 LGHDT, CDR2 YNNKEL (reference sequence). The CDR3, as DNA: TGTGCCAGCAGACGAGCGGGGGCTGAAAACAATGAGCAGTTCTTC. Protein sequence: CASRRAGAENNEQFF.

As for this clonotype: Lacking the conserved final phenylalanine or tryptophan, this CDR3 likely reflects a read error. CDR3 sequence reads: CASVQDGLNTEAFS. Written as DNA, the CDR3 is TGTGCCAGCGTACAGGACGGCTTGAACACTGAAGCTTTCTCT. The chain is built from TRBV6-1 and TRBJ1-1, with a possible D match to TRBD1 (5 bases). Per the germline V gene, CDR1 is MNHNS and CDR2 is SASEGT. The CDR3 totals 14 residues. With 8 bases removed from V and 0 bases from J, the gap between germline ends came to 13 bases.

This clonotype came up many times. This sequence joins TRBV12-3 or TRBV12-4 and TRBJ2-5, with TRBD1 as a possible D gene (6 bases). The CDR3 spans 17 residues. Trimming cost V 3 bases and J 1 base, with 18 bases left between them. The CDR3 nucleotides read TGTGCCAGCAGTTTGCGTAAGGGGGAACGATTCCAAGAGACCCAGTACTTC. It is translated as CASSLRKGERFQETQYF.

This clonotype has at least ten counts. The CDR3, as DNA: TGTGCCAGCAGCTTCCTACCGGGACAGGGTTTCCACGAGCAGTACTTC. Translation gives CASSFLPGQGFHEQYF. This chain links TRBV7-3 with TRBJ2-7, with 9 bases lining up with TRBD1. The CDR3 runs to 16 residues. Germline-derived CDR1 and CDR2 are SGHTA and FQGTGA. Trimming at V came to 3 bases and at J to 5 bases, leaving 11 bases not matched to a gene.

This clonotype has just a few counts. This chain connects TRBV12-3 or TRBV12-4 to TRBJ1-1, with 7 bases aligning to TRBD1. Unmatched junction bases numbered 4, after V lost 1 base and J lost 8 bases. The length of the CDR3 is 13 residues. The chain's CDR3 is CASSLGQGVEAFF. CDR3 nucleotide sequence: TGTGCCAGCAGTTTAGGGCAGGGGGTCGAAGCTTTCTTT.

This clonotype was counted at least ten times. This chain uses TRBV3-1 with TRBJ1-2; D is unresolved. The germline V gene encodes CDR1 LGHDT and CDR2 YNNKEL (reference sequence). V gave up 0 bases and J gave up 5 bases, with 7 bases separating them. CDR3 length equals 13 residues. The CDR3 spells CASSQDAGYGYTF. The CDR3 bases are TGTGCCAGCAGCCAAGATGCCGGGTATGGCTACACCTTC.

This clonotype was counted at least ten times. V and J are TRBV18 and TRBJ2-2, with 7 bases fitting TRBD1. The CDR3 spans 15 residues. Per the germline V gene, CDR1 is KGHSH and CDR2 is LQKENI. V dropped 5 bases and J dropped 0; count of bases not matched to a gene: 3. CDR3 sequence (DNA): TGTGCCAGCTCAGCCGGGACAGCGAACACCGGGGAGCTGTTTTTT. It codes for CASSAGTANTGELFF.

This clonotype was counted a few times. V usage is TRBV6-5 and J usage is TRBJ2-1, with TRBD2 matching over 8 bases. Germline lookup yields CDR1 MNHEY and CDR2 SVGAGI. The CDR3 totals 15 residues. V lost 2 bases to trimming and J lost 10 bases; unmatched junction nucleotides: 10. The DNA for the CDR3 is TGTGCCAGCAGTTACGTTACGGGAGGGCCCAGGGAGCAGTTCTTC. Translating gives CASSYVTGGPREQFF.

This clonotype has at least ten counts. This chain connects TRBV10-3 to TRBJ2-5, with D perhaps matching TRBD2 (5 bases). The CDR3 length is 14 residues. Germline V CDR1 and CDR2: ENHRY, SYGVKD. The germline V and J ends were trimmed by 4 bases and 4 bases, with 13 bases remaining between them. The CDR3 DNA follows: TGTGCCATCAGTGCCCGGGGAGCGACAGAGACCCAGTACTTC. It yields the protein CAISARGATETQYF.

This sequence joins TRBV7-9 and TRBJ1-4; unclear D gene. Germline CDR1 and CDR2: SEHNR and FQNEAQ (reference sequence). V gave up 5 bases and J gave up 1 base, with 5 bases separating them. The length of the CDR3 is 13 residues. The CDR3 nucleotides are TGTGCCAGCAGCGGACGAACTAATGAAAAACTGTTTTTT. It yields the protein CASSGRTNEKLFF.

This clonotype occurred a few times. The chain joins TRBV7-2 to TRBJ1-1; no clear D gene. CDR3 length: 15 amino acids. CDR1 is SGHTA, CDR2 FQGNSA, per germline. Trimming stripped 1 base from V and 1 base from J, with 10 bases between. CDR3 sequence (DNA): TGTGCCAGCAGCTTAGAGCCTACAGAGAACACTGAAGCTTTCTTT. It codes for CASSLEPTENTEAFF.

The CDR3 DNA follows: TGCGCCAGCAGGCCGGGACTAGCGGGATTGAATGAGCAGTTCTTC. Translating it yields CASRPGLAGLNEQFF. The chain links TRBV4-3 to TRBJ2-1; 13 nucleotides align to TRBD2. The CDR3 has 15 amino acids. Trimming cost V 6 bases and J 7 bases; bases outside gene matches: 6. Germline loops: CDR1 LGHNA, CDR2 YSLEER.

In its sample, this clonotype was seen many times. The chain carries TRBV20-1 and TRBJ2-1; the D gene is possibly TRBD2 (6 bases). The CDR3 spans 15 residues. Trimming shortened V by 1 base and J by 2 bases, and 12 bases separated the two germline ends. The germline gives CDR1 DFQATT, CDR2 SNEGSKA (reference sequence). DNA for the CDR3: TGCAGTGCTAGAGGGTCTTCTAGCGCCTACAATGAGCAGTTCTTC. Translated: CSARGSSSAYNEQFF.

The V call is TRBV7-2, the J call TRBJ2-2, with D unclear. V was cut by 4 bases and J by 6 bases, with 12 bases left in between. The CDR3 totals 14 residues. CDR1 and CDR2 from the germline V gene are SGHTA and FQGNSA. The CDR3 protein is CASSSFPSSGELFF. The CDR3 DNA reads TGTGCCAGCAGCTCATTTCCTAGTTCCGGGGAGCTGTTTTTT.

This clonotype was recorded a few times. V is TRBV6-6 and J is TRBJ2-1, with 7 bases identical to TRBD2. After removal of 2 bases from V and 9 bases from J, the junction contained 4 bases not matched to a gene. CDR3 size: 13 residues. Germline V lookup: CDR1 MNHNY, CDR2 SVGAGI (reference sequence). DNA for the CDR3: TGTGCCAGCAGTTACGGTCTAGCGGCTGAGCAGTTCTTC. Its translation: CASSYGLAAEQFF.

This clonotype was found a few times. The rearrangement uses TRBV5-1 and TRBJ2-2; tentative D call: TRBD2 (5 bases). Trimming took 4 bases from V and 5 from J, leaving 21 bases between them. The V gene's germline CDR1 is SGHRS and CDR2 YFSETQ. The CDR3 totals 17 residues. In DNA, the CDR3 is TGCGCCAGCAGCGCGGGCCCGGGAAGGGAACGGACCGGGGAGCTGTTTTTT. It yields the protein CASSAGPGRERTGELFF.

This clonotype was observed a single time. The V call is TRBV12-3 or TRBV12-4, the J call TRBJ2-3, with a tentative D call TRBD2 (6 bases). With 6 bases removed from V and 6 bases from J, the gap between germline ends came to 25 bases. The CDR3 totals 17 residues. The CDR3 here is CASRSASVRVVTDTQYF. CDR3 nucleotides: TGTGCCAGCAGGTCGGCTAGCGTCAGAGTGGTTACGGATACGCAGTATTTT.

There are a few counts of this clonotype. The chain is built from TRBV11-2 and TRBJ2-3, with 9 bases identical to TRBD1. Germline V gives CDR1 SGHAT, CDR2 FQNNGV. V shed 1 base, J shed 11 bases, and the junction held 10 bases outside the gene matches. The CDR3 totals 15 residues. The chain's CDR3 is CASSLGDRVSEGQYF. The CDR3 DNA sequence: TGTGCCAGCAGCTTAGGGGACAGGGTCTCGGAGGGGCAGTATTTT.

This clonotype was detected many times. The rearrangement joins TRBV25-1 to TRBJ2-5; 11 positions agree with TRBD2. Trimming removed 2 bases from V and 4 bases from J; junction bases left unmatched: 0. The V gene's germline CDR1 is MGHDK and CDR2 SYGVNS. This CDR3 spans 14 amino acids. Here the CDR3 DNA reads TGTGCCAGCAGTGAAGGACTAGCGGGAGAGACCCAGTACTTC. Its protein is CASSEGLAGETQYF.

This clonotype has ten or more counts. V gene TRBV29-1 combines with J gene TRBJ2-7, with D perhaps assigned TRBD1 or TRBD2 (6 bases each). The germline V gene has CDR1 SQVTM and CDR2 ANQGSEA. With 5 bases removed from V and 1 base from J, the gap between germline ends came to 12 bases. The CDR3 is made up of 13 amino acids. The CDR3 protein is CSVRGAVSYEQYF. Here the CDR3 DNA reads TGCAGCGTTAGGGGGGCAGTGTCCTACGAGCAGTACTTC.

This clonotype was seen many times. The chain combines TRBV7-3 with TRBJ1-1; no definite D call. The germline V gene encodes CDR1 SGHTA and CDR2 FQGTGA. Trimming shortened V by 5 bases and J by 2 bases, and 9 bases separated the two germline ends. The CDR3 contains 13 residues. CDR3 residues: CASSPRVNTEAFF. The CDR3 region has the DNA TGTGCCAGCAGCCCCCGCGTCAACACTGAAGCTTTCTTT.

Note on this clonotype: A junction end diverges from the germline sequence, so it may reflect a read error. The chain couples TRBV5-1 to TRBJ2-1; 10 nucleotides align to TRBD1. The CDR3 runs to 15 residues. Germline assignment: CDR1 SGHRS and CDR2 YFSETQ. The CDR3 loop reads CASKPNRQGANEQIF. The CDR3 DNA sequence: TGCGCCAGCAAACCTAACCGACAGGGGGCAAATGAGCAGATCTTC.

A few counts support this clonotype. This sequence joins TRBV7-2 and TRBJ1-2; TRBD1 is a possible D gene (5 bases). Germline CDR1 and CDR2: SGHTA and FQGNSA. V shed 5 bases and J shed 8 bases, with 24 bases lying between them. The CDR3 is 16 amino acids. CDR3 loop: CASSPTKGTSPMGYTF. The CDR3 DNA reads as TGTGCCAGCAGCCCAACTAAGGGGACGAGCCCTATGGGCTACACCTTC.

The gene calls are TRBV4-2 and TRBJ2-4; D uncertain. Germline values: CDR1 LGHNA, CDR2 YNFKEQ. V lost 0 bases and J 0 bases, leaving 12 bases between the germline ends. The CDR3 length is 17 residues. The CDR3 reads CASSQESPGLAKNIQYF. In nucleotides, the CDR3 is TGTGCCAGCAGCCAAGAATCCCCCGGGCTAGCCAAAAACATTCAGTACTTC.

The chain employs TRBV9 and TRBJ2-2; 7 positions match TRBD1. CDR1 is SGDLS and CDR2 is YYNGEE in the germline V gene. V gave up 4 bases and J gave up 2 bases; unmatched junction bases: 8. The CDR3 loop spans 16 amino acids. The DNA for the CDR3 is TGTGCCAGCAGCCTGCTACAGGGGCGTAACACCGGGGAGCTGTTTTTT. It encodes CASSLLQGRNTGELFF.

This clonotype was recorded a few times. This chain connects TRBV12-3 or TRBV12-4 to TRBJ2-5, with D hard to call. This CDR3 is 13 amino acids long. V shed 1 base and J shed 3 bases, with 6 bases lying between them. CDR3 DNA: TGTGCCAGCAGTTTAGTGCAGGAAGAGACCCAGTACTTC. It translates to CASSLVQEETQYF.

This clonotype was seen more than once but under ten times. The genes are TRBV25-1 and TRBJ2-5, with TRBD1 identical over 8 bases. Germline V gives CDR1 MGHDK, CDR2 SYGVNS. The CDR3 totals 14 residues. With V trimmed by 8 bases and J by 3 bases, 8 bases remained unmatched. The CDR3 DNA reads TGTGCCAGCGGGAAGAGGACAGGGAAAGAGACCCAGTACTTC. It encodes CASGKRTGKETQYF.

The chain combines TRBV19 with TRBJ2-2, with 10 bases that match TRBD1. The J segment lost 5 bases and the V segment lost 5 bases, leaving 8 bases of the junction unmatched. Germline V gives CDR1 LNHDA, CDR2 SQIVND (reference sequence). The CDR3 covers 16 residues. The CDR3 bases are TGTGCCAGTAGTGCCCCGGGACAGGGGTGGACCGGGGAGCTGTTTTTT. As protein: CASSAPGQGWTGELFF.